This T cell receptor beta chain originates from a study of identical twins. Study outcomes and limitations: For zero-insertion analyses, partial confounding could come from invariant MAIT and iNKT cells. Modelling underestimated the level of out-of-frame TCR alpha sharing observed in monozygotic twins. For out-of-frame alpha sequences shared by twins, low generation probability was in excess.

The CDR3 contains 11 residues. From germline, CDR1 is SGHRS and CDR2 YFSETQ. This clonotype was detected many times. What it recognizes is unknown. Germline and junction disagree at one end, which may indicate a read error. MiXCR, run by TCRdb on the 5' RACE reads, gives a single entry per CDR3 protein. The sample has roughly 1,500,000 distinct CDR3 sequences; about 32% are singletons. This receptor was identified in a newborn girl in good health. V usage is TRBV5-1 and J usage is TRBJ2-3; D remains unclear. The sequencing input was cord blood. The CDR3 bases are TGTGCCAGCAGCATCACAGATACGCAGTATTTT. It translates to CASSITDTQYF. Based on the CDR3 plus reference TRBV5-1 and TRBJ2-3, the full variable domain is KAGVTQTPRYLIKTRGQQVTLSCSPISGHRSVSWYQQTPGQGLQFLFEYFSETQRNKGNFPGRFSGRQFSNSRSEMNVSTLELGDSALYLCASSITDTQYFGPGTRLTVL.